Reported below is one T cell receptor (beta chain). This specimen belongs to a study of blood T cell repertoires in COVID-19. Turning to the study itself: The origin of the acute and convalescent COVID-19 samples was the United States, Italy and Spain. The analysed material was cDNA or gDNA that came from T cells, B-cell-depleted T cells, or PBMCs.

The V gene lost 4 bases and the J gene lost 4 bases, with 9 bases spanning the gap. In germline, CDR1 is SGHRS, CDR2 YFSETQ. The CDR3 is made up of 13 amino acids. In the source study's methods: Reference gene primer amplification in the assay estimated nucleated cell counts. Generated by immunoSEQ multiplex PCR, the TCRdb table keeps only in-frame clones and is missing some. The V and J calls and the clone size are those of that table, but D and trimming were determined from the DNA. The sample holds 68,000 or so clones, roughly 89% seen once. The sample was peripheral blood. The sequence came from a man in his fifties with active COVID-19. The chain couples TRBV5-1 to TRBJ2-1; possible D gene TRBD1, 6 bases. The CDR3 bases are TGCGCCAGCAGCCCTGGACAGTACAATGAGCAGTTCTTC. This encodes CASSPGQYNEQFF.